The 17 T cell receptor beta chains below all came from one sample that was sequenced in a study of OX40 agonist ivuxolimab in advanced cancers. Data came from immunoSEQ multiplex PCR; TCRdb stores just in-frame clones and leaves some out. Among roughly 45,000 clones, 85% were seen once, and the ten largest hold around 21%. The specimen was CD4+ or CD8+ T cells sorted from blood, collected in a trial of the OX40 agonist ivuxolimab. The receptors were sampled from an adult with an advanced solid tumor such as melanoma, head and neck, liver or kidney cancer.

The chain carries TRBV19 and TRBJ1-1; no firm D call. Looked up from germline, CDR1 is LNHDA and CDR2 is SQIVND (reference sequence). V was cut by 4 bases and J by 6 bases, with 12 bases left in between. The CDR3 is made up of 13 amino acids. CDR3: CASSREPDAEAFF. CDR3 DNA: TGTGCCAGTAGTAGGGAGCCTGACGCTGAAGCTTTCTTT.

The V call is TRBV2, the J call TRBJ2-1; D might be TRBD1 (5 bases). The germline CDR1 and CDR2 sequences are SNHLY and FYNNEI. V lost 6 bases and J lost 5, with 17 bases in between. This CDR3 is 15 amino acids long. The CDR3 loop is CASRTPRQTDNEQFF. DNA for the CDR3: TGTGCCAGCAGGACTCCTCGACAGACGGACAATGAGCAGTTCTTC.

The rearrangement links TRBV7-9 to TRBJ2-2, with unresolved D. Trimming removed 1 base at V and 8 bases at J, with 5 bases between. The CDR3 covers 12 residues. CDR1 SEHNR and CDR2 FQNEAQ come from the germline V gene (reference sequence). DNA of the CDR3: TGTGCCAGCAGCTTAGTAGAAGGGGAGCTGTTTTTT. Amino acids: CASSLVEGELFF. Full variable domain (rest looked up from reference TRBV7-9 and TRBJ2-2): DTGVSQNPRHKITKRGQNVTFRCDPISEHNRLYWYRQTLGQGPEFLTYFQNEAQLEKSRLLSDRFSAERPKGSFSTLEIQRTEQGDSAMYLCASSLVEGELFFGEGSRLTVL.

This chain links TRBV9 with TRBJ2-1, with D maybe TRBD2 (6 bases). In germline, CDR1 is SGDLS, CDR2 YYNGEE. The CDR3 length is 15 residues. Between the trimmed V and J ends, which lost 3 bases and 0 bases, there was a span of 10 bases. The CDR3 sequence is CASSATGSSYNEQFF. The CDR3 DNA is TGTGCCAGCAGCGCAACCGGGAGCTCCTACAATGAGCAGTTCTTC.

With regard to this clone: The identical CDR3 is also encoded by other nucleotide sequences in the sample. This chain uses TRBV4-3 with TRBJ2-2, with no clear D. Trimming took off 0 bases at V and 1 base at J, with 6 bases between the two ends. Per the germline V gene, CDR1 is LGHNA and CDR2 is YSLEER. The CDR3 extends over 15 amino acids. CDR3 nucleotide sequence: TGCGCCAGCAGCCAAGATAGACAGAACACCGGGGAGCTGTTTTTT. As protein: CASSQDRQNTGELFF.

The chain has TRBV5-6 and TRBJ2-5; D is uncertain. The CDR3 length is 13 residues. The germline CDR1 and CDR2 sequences are SGHDT and YYEEEE. V dropped 1 base and J dropped 5 bases, with 9 bases sitting between them. This CDR3 is CASSLSESETQYF. For the CDR3, the DNA is TGTGCCAGCAGCTTGTCAGAGTCGGAGACCCAGTACTTC.

The J gene is TRBJ2-1, the V gene TRBV7-6, with D uncertain. Deletions cut 1 base from V and 4 bases from J, with 8 bases between. This CDR3 has 14 amino acids. Germline V CDR1 and CDR2: SGHVS, FNYEAQ. CDR3 sequence reads: CASSLDRQYNEQFF. CDR3 bases: TGTGCCAGCAGCTTAGATCGGCAGTACAATGAGCAGTTCTTC. The full variable domain, its missing parts supplied by reference TRBV7-6 and TRBJ2-1, is GAGVSQSPRYKVTKRGQDVALRCDPISGHVSLYWYRQALGQGPEFLTYFNYEAQQDKSGLPNDRFSAERPEGSISTLTIQRTEQRDSAMYRCASSLDRQYNEQFFGPGTRLTVL.

This clone was detected a few times. This chain uses TRBV2 with TRBJ1-6, with TRBD1 identical over 8 bases. The length of the CDR3 is 15 residues. From germline, CDR1 is SNHLY and CDR2 FYNNEI. V lost 8 bases and J lost 9; bases outside the gene matches: 12. For the CDR3, the DNA is TGTGCCAGCTCAAGAGGGCAGGGGGCGAGTTCACCCCTCCACTTT. It specifies CASSRGQGASSPLHF.

This rearrangement joins TRBV18 to TRBJ1-1; TRBD1 aligns across 8 bases. Germline CDR1 reads KGHSH; CDR2 reads LQKENI. V gave up 6 bases and J gave up 3 bases; unmatched junction bases: 12. This CDR3 contains 16 residues. The CDR3 nucleotides read TGTGCCAGCTCGCTGTCAGGGGGCAAATTTGACACTGAAGCTTTCTTT. Translated, it gives CASSLSGGKFDTEAFF.

About this clone itself: The same CDR3 is also encoded by other DNA sequences in this sample. The DNA for the CDR3 is TGTGCCAGCAGCGTAGGTGGGGGAACCTACGAGCAGTACTTC. It specifies CASSVGGGTYEQYF. The rearrangement links TRBV9 to TRBJ2-7; D is perhaps TRBD1 or TRBD2 (5 bases each). Germline V lookup: CDR1 SGDLS, CDR2 YYNGEE. The V gene lost 0 bases and the J gene lost 2 bases, with 9 bases spanning the gap. The CDR3 length is 14 residues.

This clone was counted once. CDR3 nucleotide sequence: TGTGCCACCCGTCGTCAGGGGGACACTCAAGAGACCCAGTACTTC. Translation: CATRRQGDTQETQYF. V and J are TRBV13 and TRBJ2-5; 7 nucleotides match TRBD1. The CDR3 runs 15 residues. CDR1 PRHDT and CDR2 FYEKMQ come from the germline V gene (reference sequence). V shed 10 bases, J shed 2 bases, and the junction held 13 bases outside the gene matches. Together with reference TRBV13 and TRBJ2-5, the CDR3 gives the full variable domain: AAGVIQSPRHLIKEKRETATLKCYPIPRHDTVYWYQQGPGQDPQFLISFYEKMQSDKGSIPDRFSAQQFSDYHSELNMSSLELGDSALYFCATRRQGDTQETQYFGPGTRLLVL.

V gene TRBV13 combines with J gene TRBJ1-2; D not resolved. The CDR3 sequence is 13 residues long. Germline loops: CDR1 PRHDT, CDR2 FYEKMQ (reference sequence). V lost 1 base and J 3 bases, leaving 6 bases between the germline ends. CDR3 amino acids: CASSLAGYYGYTF. In DNA, the CDR3 is TGTGCCAGCAGCTTAGCAGGATACTATGGCTACACCTTC.

The table lists this clone with a few counts. This chain links TRBV5-4 with TRBJ2-1, with TRBD2 matching over 13 bases. The CDR3 covers 15 residues. Germline assignment: CDR1 SGHNT and CDR2 YYREEE (reference sequence). The V gene end was trimmed by 2 bases and the J gene end by 9 bases; junction bases not matched to a gene: 5. The CDR3 loop reads CASSLLAGGPGEQFF. The CDR3 DNA reads as TGTGCCAGCAGCTTACTAGCGGGGGGGCCGGGTGAGCAGTTCTTC.

This chain joins TRBV5-6 and TRBJ2-7, with D perhaps TRBD1 (5 bases). Germline V gives CDR1 SGHDT, CDR2 YYEEEE. The CDR3 contains 13 residues. V lost 5 bases and J lost 3, with 12 bases in between. The DNA for the CDR3 is TGTGCCAGCAGACCATCAGGGTTCTACGAGCAGTACGTC. Its translation is CASRPSGFYEQYV.

This clone was counted between two and nine times. The gene calls are TRBV6-4 and TRBJ1-6; possible D gene TRBD1, 5 bases. Germline CDR1 reads MRHNA; CDR2 reads SNTAGT. V shed 2 bases and J shed 7 bases, with 6 bases lying between them. The CDR3 loop spans 13 amino acids. Written as DNA, the CDR3 is TGTGCCAGCAGTGACGGGGGGAATTCACCCCTCCACTTT. Its translation: CASSDGGNSPLHF.

The CDR3 region has the DNA TGTGCCAGCAGGGGACAGGGCTACAATGAGCAGTTCTTC. It encodes CASRGQGYNEQFF. V gene TRBV5-6 combines with J gene TRBJ2-1, with TRBD1 identical over 9 bases. Germline CDR1 is SGHDT and CDR2 is YYEEEE. V lost 5 bases and J lost 3; bases outside the gene matches: 0. The CDR3 is 13 amino acids.

CDR3 region: CASSFLAGDLQETQYF. The CDR3 DNA is TGTGCCAGCAGTTTTCTAGCGGGGGACCTTCAAGAGACCCAGTACTTC. The chain uses TRBV28 and TRBJ2-5; 10 bases align to TRBD2. Germline V gene sequence: CDR1 MDHEN, CDR2 SYDVKM. Trimming cost V 3 bases and J 2 bases; bases outside gene matches: 6. The CDR3 length is 16 residues.